This T cell receptor beta chain was documented in a study of T cell repertoires in cytomegalovirus infection. Study-level background: Public TCR beta signature analysis indicated the presence of both CMV infection and matching HLA type.

TCRdb fed the reads into MiXCR, producing one record per CDR3 protein. The sample lists about 150,000 distinct CDR3 sequences, roughly a quarter occurring once. The CDR3 loop spans 14 amino acids. The germline V gene encodes CDR1 ENHRY and CDR2 SYGVKD. The V end was cut by 6 bases, the J end by 4 bases, with 15 bases between. A word on this clonotype: The antigen is unknown.

Findings of the study overall: The ex vivo response was dominated by HLA-C-restricted CMV-specific TCR beta clonotypes.

This sequence originates from a human donor in good health (CMV status not recorded). Some clones in this sample may be carry-over from other donors' samples. Sample: PBMCs. This chain joins TRBV10-3 and TRBJ1-1; TRBD1 is a possible D gene (5 bases). As DNA, the CDR3 is TGTGCCATCAGACCGGAAGGGGTGGTCACTGAAGCTTTCTTT. Translation gives CAIRPEGVVTEAFF.